Listed below are T cell receptor beta chains from one sample, sequenced in a study of low-dose radiotherapy and immunotherapy resistance in tumors. Via MiXCR, TCRdb re-called the reads, giving one row per CDR3 protein. Seen here are roughly 48,000 distinct CDR3 sequences, approximately 33% observed once, and the top ten hold approximately 8%. Sequenced here: PBMCs, sampled after low-dose radiotherapy plus immunotherapy. These receptors all come from a male donor with rectosigmoid adenocarcinoma. CDR3s include the opening cysteine and the closing phenylalanine or tryptophan. A D gene is named only where the DNA matches it firmly. Size tells how often a clone was seen (once, few, many) or the class of an expanded clone, and some rows leave it out.

j_gene | v_gene | d_gene | abundance | CDR3nt | CDR3aa
TRBJ2-1 | TRBV5-1 | TRBD1 | few | TGCGCCAGCAGCTGGACAGGCTCCTACAATGAGCAGTTCTTC | CASSWTGSYNEQFF
TRBJ1-1 | TRBV5-1 | TRBD1 | many | TGCGCCAGCGGCCCAAGCGGGACAGCTGACACTGAAGCTTTCTTT | CASGPSGTADTEAFF
TRBJ1-1 | TRBV28 | . | few | TGTGCCAGCAGTGCCCCGATGGGGTACGGCACTGAAGCTTTCTTT | CASSAPMGYGTEAFF
TRBJ1-1 | TRBV6-6 | TRBD1 | . | TGTGCCAGCACCCCGAACAGGGGGAACACTGAAGCTTTCTTT | CASTPNRGNTEAFF
TRBJ2-7 | TRBV20-1 | TRBD1 | many | TGCAGTGCCTCAACGACAGGGTCCTACGAGCAGTACTTC | CSASTTGSYEQYF
TRBJ2-3 | TRBV18 | TRBD2 | once | TGTGCCAGCTCACCGCTAGCGGTCACAGATACGCAGTATTTT | CASSPLAVTDTQYF
TRBJ1-5 | TRBV30 | . | . | TGTGCCTGTACAGGGAGAGGACAGCCCCAGCATTTT | CACTGRGQPQHF
TRBJ2-7 | TRBV7-9 | TRBD1 | . | TGTGCCAGCAGCTTAGCGCTAAACAGGGGGAGGGAGCAGTACTTC | CASSLALNRGREQYF
TRBJ2-1 | TRBV6-2/TRBV6-3 | TRBD2 | . | TGTGCCAGCAGTTACTCGAAGGGGCTAGCGGGGGGTAGGAATGAGCAGTTCTTC | CASSYSKGLAGGRNEQFF
TRBJ1-6 | TRBV14 | TRBD1 | few | TGTGCCAGCAGCCAACTGACAGGGCATCATTCACCCCTCCACTTT | CASSQLTGHHSPLHF
TRBJ2-1 | TRBV24-1 | TRBD2 | . | TGTGCCACCAGTGATTCCGGGACTACGGAGGGGTACAATGAGCAGTTCTTC | CATSDSGTTEGYNEQFF
TRBJ2-1 | TRBV28 | TRBD2 | many | TGTGCCAGCAGTTGGGGACTAGCGGGGAACAATGAGCAGTTCTTC | CASSWGLAGNNEQFF